One and the same sample provided the 5 T cell receptor beta chains below, sequenced in a study of T-cell reconstitution after alpha-beta-depleted transplantation in children. Preparation of the TCRbeta library was carried out with unique molecular identifiers. One entry per CDR3 protein results from TCRdb running MiXCR on the PCR reads. The table records some 43,000 distinct CDR3 sequences, 9.2% of them present only once. The sample was PBMCs, mostly from graft donor cells, taken 60 days after TCRalphabeta/CD19-depleted stem cell transplant. These TCRs come from a male patient between 2 and 15 years old who had a stem cell transplant for chronic granulomatous disease, so the T cells may come from the graft donor.

This clonotype was seen more than once but under ten times. The V call is TRBV7-6, the J call TRBJ1-2, with 8 bases aligning to TRBD1. Trimming removed 4 bases from V and 8 bases from J; junction bases left unmatched: 9. This CDR3 has 14 amino acids. Germline assignment: CDR1 SGHVS and CDR2 FNYEAQ. CDR3 DNA sequence: TGTGCCAGCAGCTCCCTGACAGGGGCGGGCGGCTACACCTTC. Translating it yields CASSSLTGAGGYTF.

This clonotype was seen at least ten times. The chain joins TRBV28 to TRBJ2-3, with 7 bases identical to TRBD2. Germline-derived CDR1 and CDR2 are MDHEN and SYDVKM. CDR3 length: 13 residues. Losses at the gene ends were 10 bases for V and 2 bases for J; bases not matched to a gene: 6. This CDR3 is CAISSGYTDTQYF. DNA for the CDR3: TGTGCCATTTCTAGCGGTTACACAGATACGCAGTATTTT.

The V gene is TRBV7-2, the J gene TRBJ2-3, with 9 bases aligning to TRBD1. Germline V lookup: CDR1 SGHTA, CDR2 FQGNSA. CDR3 length: 13 residues. V shed 5 bases and J 4 bases; nucleotides not matched to a gene: 1. The CDR3: CASSRQGADTQYF. The CDR3 region has the DNA TGTGCCAGCAGCCGACAGGGGGCAGATACGCAGTATTTT.

A single count supports this clonotype. A clone one base away is much larger, so this may be a read error. CDR3: CASSLLGTWNTGELFF. The CDR3 bases are TGTGCCAGCAGCTTACTTGGGACGTGGAACACCGGGGAGCTGTTTTTT. The gene calls are TRBV7-9 and TRBJ2-2; D is possibly TRBD1 or TRBD2 (5 bases each). V shed 2 bases and J shed 1 base, with 11 bases lying between them. The germline V gene has CDR1 SEHNR and CDR2 FQNEAQ (reference sequence). CDR3 length equals 16 residues.

This clonotype was picked up many times. The genes are TRBV30 and TRBJ2-7; 13 bases line up with TRBD2. CDR3 length: 16 amino acids. Trimming at V came to 1 base and at J to 4 bases, leaving 7 bases not matched to a gene. Looked up from germline, CDR1 is GTSNPN and CDR2 is SVGIG (reference sequence). CDR3 DNA: TGTGCCTGGAGTGGGGCGACTAGCGGGAGGCAATACGAGCAGTACTTC. Protein: CAWSGATSGRQYEQYF.